This T cell receptor (beta chain) was sequenced during a study of blood T cells in healthy people across ages. Across the whole study: Template switching captured about one barcoded beta molecule per two T cells.

This clonotype was seen only a few times. Each individual donor underwent a draw of approximately 10 milliliters of peripheral blood. A J-beta primer mix and a sample-barcoded 5' primer were used in a second PCR of roughly 7 to 12 cycles. TCRdb passed the 5' RACE reads through MiXCR, listing each CDR3 protein once. The sample has fewer than 800,000 distinct CDR3 sequences, roughly 49% seen once. V lost 7 bases, J lost 6 bases, and 6 bases stayed unmatched. The CDR3 is 12 residues long. The germline V gene has CDR1 DFQATT and CDR2 SNEGSKA (reference sequence). This TCR was sampled from a woman aged 60 to 75 in good health. The sequenced sample consisted of blood. This chain connects TRBV20-1 to TRBJ1-2, with TRBD1 identical over 9 bases. Here the CDR3 reads CSVTTGGNGYTF. For the CDR3, the DNA is TGCAGTGTTACCACAGGGGGCAATGGCTACACCTTC.